This entry features one T cell receptor beta chain sequence. The antigen remains unidentified. Next came a second PCR, run for about 7 to 11 cycles, which used a sample-barcoded 5' primer along with a J-beta primer mix. Through a template-switch adaptor with 12 random nucleotides, each cDNA molecule received a tag. Using its own MiXCR run on the 5' RACE reads, TCRdb lists one record per CDR3 protein. The table records 1,100,000 or so distinct CDR3 sequences, more than 35% of them present only once. The sample belongs to a study of blood T cells in healthy people across ages. Turning to the study itself: Template switching retrieved approximately one barcoded beta molecule for each two T cells.

Study-wide findings and caveats: Measured against age, TCR beta diversity per million T cells decreased in a roughly linear manner. Shifts in expanded clonotypes may have been confounded by donor CMV status, which was unknown.

CDR1 and CDR2 (germline): DFQATT, SNEGSKA (reference sequence). This CDR3 is 14 amino acids long. V gave up 6 bases and J gave up 1 base; unmatched junction bases: 6. Sequencing input: blood. The receptor's source is a woman aged 60-75 years in good health. The V and J genes are TRBV20-1 and TRBJ2-3; TRBD1 matches at 8 bases. The CDR3 protein is CSAVQGVGTDTQYF. The DNA for the CDR3 is TGCAGTGCGGTACAGGGGGTAGGCACAGATACGCAGTATTTT.